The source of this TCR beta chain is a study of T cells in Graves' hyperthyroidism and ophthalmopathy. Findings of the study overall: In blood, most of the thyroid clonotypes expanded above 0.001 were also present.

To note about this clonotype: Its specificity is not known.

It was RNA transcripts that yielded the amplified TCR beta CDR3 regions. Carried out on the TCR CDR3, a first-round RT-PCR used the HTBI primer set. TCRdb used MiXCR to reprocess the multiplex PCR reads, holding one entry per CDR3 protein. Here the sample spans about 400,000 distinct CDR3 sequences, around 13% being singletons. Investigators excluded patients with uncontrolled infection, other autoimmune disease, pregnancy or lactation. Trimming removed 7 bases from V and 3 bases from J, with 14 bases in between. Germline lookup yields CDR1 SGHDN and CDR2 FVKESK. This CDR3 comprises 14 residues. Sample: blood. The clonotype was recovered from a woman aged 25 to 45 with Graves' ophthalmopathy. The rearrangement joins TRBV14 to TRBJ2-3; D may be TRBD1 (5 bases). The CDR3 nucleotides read TGTGCCAGCAACACAATAAGGGGTACAGATACGCAGTATTTT. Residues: CASNTIRGTDTQYF.